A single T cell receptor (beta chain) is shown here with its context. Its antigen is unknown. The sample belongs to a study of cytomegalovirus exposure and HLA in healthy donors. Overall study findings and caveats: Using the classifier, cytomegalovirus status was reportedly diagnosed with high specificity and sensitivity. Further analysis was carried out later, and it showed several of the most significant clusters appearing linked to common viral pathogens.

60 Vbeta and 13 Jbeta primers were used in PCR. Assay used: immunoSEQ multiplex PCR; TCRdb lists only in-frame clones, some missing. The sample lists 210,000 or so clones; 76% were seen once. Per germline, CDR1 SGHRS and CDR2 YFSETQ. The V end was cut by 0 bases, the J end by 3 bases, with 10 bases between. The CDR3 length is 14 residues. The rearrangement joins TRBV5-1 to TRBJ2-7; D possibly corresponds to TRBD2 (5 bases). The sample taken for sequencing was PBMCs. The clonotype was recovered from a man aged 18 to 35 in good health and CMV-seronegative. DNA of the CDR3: TGCGCCAGCAGCTTGGATTTCGGGAACTACGAGCAGTACTTC. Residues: CASSLDFGNYEQYF.